Here is one TCR beta chain with its context. Sequencing was performed with immunoSEQ multiplex PCR; in TCRdb, only in-frame clones are kept and a portion is missing. The repertoire consists of 45,000 to 50,000 clones, with more than 85% occurring once and the leading ten covering under 9.5%. This specimen belongs to a study of T cell changes during pregnancy in multiple sclerosis. The junction had 3 bases not matched to a gene; V was cut back by 5 bases and J by 5 bases. The V gene's germline CDR1 is SGHVS and CDR2 FQNEAQ. CDR3 length: 15 residues. The sequence was collected from a female donor with multiple sclerosis, enrolled in a pregnancy study. This specimen consisted of CD8+ T cells from peripheral blood mononuclear cells, obtained after pregnancy. The J gene is TRBJ2-1, the V gene TRBV7-8, with 13 positions matching TRBD2. This chain's CDR3 is CASSGGLAGNNEQFF. CDR3 DNA sequence: TGTGCCAGCAGCGGGGGACTAGCGGGGAACAATGAGCAGTTCTTC.